Listed below are T cell receptor beta chains from one sample, sequenced in a study of blood T cell repertoires in COVID-19. Libraries were prepared by immunoSEQ multiplex PCR; TCRdb keeps only in-frame clonotypes and omits some of them. Seen here are under 250,000 clones, under 90% observed once, and the top ten hold around a tenth. The sample was peripheral blood. These receptors all come from a middle-aged man with COVID-19, enrolled during active disease. CDR3s leave out the opening cysteine and the closing phenylalanine or tryptophan. Clone size is given for some rows only: seen once, a few or many times, or a class if the clone is expanded.

ASSKLRDEKLF,TRBJ1-4,11,TRBV27,NA
ASSSSRGRNTEAF,TRBJ1-1,13,TRBV2,NA
ASSPLGAGETGELF,TRBJ2-2,14,TRBV18,NA
ASSPGHSNQPQH,TRBJ1-5,12,TRBV9,few
ASSLEGSPSSYNEQF,TRBJ2-1,15,TRBV5-1,NA
ASSEAGGAADTQY,TRBJ2-3,13,TRBV2,NA
ASSFMAGGVYEQY,TRBJ2-7,13,TRBV28,few
ASRPTAGELF,TRBJ2-2,10,TRBV12-3/TRBV12-4,NA
ASSFDGDYGYT,TRBJ1-2,11,TRBV5-1,NA
ASSLDRVRTEAF,TRBJ1-1,12,TRBV6-5,NA
ASSPTVGRTGELF,TRBJ2-2,13,TRBV6-5,NA
ASSPGSYEQY,TRBJ2-7,10,TRBV12-3/TRBV12-4,NA
ASSLGTGERPQH,TRBJ1-5,12,TRBV5-1,few
ASRRTGGVETQY,TRBJ2-5,12,TRBV27,NA
ASSLAGEGYNEQF,TRBJ2-1,13,TRBV5-1,NA
ASSLENTGNTEAF,TRBJ1-1,13,TRBV5-1,once
ASSRDRVDTGELF,TRBJ2-2,13,TRBV4-3,once
ASMEGPWAYNEQF,TRBJ2-1,13,TRBV7-9,NA
ASSLQGYTGELF,TRBJ2-2,12,TRBV5-1,NA
ASSLWGGTLSGEQY,TRBJ2-7,14,TRBV27,NA
ASSTYPRGRGGRGTDTQY,TRBJ2-3,18,TRBV27,NA
ASSVGSSGSSEQY,TRBJ2-7,13,TRBV9,NA
ASSLRTGGGNTEAF,TRBJ1-1,14,TRBV27,NA
ASSLMNTEAF,TRBJ1-1,10,TRBV11-2,NA
ASPQGTDTQY,TRBJ2-3,10,TRBV19,NA
ASSPSANTGELF,TRBJ2-2,12,TRBV3-1/TRBV3-2,few
ASSQYLDYEQY,TRBJ2-7,11,TRBV3-1/TRBV3-2,NA
ASSITSGLMNTEAF,TRBJ1-1,14,TRBV19,NA
AIRALTSRGQREQY,TRBJ2-7,14,TRBV10-3,few
ASSLAPRPWTGGNTEAF,TRBJ1-1,17,TRBV7-2,NA